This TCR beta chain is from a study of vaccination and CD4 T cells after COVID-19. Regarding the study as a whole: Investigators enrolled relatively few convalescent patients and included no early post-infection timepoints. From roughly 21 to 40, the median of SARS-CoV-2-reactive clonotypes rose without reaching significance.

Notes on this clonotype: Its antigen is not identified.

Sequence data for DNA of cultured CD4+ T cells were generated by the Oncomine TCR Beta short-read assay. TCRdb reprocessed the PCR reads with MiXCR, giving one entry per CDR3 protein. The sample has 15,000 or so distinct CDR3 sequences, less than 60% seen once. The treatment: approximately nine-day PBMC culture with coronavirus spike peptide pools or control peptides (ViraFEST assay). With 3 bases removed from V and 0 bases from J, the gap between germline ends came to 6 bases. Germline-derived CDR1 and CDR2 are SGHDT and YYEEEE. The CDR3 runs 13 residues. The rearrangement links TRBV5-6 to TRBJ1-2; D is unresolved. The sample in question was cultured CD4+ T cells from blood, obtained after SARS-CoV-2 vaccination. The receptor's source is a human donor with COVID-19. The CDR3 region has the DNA TGTGCCAGCAGCTCGTATTCTAACTATGGCTACACCTTC. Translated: CASSSYSNYGYTF.